These 18 T cell receptor beta chains came from one sample sequenced in a study of T-cell memory formation after mild COVID-19. TCRdb re-called the 5' RACE reads through MiXCR, storing one row per CDR3 protein. The repertoire has roughly 86,000 distinct CDR3 sequences, about 15% of them found once; the top ten carry approximately 40%. The sample was PBMCs or a T cell subset sorted from them (not recorded which). The receptors originated from a man between 18 and 35 years old who had mild COVID-19 (a few samples of this study predate the infection). Cell type and time point are not known.

This clonotype was seen only a few times. The V and J genes are TRBV7-9 and TRBJ2-5; 7 bases fit TRBD1. Germline CDR1 SEHNR, CDR2 FQNEAQ (reference sequence). The CDR3 consists of 15 residues. The V segment lost 3 bases and the J segment 2 bases; nucleotides outside the gene matches: 6. CDR3 amino acids: CASSFPGGDQETQYF. The CDR3 DNA follows: TGTGCCAGCAGCTTCCCAGGGGGAGATCAAGAGACCCAGTACTTC.

The V and J genes are TRBV7-8 and TRBJ2-7, with D perhaps TRBD2 (6 bases). Trimming took off 1 base at V and 2 bases at J, with 12 bases between the two ends. Germline V gives CDR1 SGHVS, CDR2 FQNEAQ. The CDR3 loop spans 15 amino acids. Here the CDR3 DNA reads TGTGCCAGCAGCTTAGTTGGGACTGGCACCTACGAGCAGTACTTC. Translating it yields CASSLVGTGTYEQYF.

This chain connects TRBV3-1 to TRBJ2-1; D is unresolved. The CDR3 runs to 13 residues. V was cut by 5 bases and J by 8 bases, with 13 bases left in between. Germline V gene lookup returns CDR1 LGHDT and CDR2 YNNKEL (reference sequence). CDR3 DNA: TGTGCCAGCAGCTCCGGGCCGGGCGATGAGCAGTTCTTC. Translating gives CASSSGPGDEQFF.

J is TRBJ1-6 and V is TRBV4-3; D unclear. The germline gives CDR1 LGHNA, CDR2 YSLEER. Trimming shortened V by 4 bases and J by 6 bases, and 13 bases separated the two germline ends. This CDR3 comprises 15 residues. The CDR3 region has the DNA TGCGCCAGCAGCCCGAGGTGGGGAGCTAATTCACCCCTCCACTTT. Translating it yields CASSPRWGANSPLHF.

V gene TRBV21-1 combines with J gene TRBJ2-7. TRBV21-1 is classified as a pseudogene. The CDR3 extends over 15 amino acids. CDR3 DNA: TGTGCCAGCAGCACAGGGACTAGCGAGTCCTACGAGCAGTACTTC. Residues: CASSTGTSESYEQYF.

This sequence joins TRBV9 and TRBJ1-1; no reliable D call. V lost 4 bases and J lost 3, with 7 bases in between. The CDR3 covers 12 residues. In germline, CDR1 is SGDLS, CDR2 YYNGEE. This chain's CDR3 is CASSPWDTEAFF. In DNA, the CDR3 is TGTGCCAGCAGCCCTTGGGACACTGAAGCTTTCTTT.

This clonotype turned up a few times. The chain employs TRBV12-5 and TRBJ1-2; D perhaps matches TRBD1 (6 bases). Trimming left V 6 bases short and J 4 bases short, with 12 bases between. The CDR3 extends over 13 amino acids. Germline assignment: CDR1 LGHNT and CDR2 FRNRAP. The CDR3 DNA follows: TGTGCTAGTGGCCCGGGACACCGCTATGGCTACACCTTC. Translation: CASGPGHRYGYTF.

CDR3 loop: CASTNGGELFF. The CDR3 nucleotides read TGTGCCAGCACCAACGGTGGGGAGCTGTTTTTT. The chain couples TRBV6-6 to TRBJ2-2; no reliable D call. V dropped 7 bases and J dropped 8 bases, with 8 bases sitting between them. Germline CDR1 is MNHNY and CDR2 is SVGAGI (reference sequence). This CDR3 is 11 amino acids long.

This chain connects TRBV27 to TRBJ2-3; D gene unclear. Germline V CDR1 and CDR2: MNHEY, SMNVEV (reference sequence). CDR3 size: 16 residues. Trimming left V 3 bases short and J 0 bases short, with 13 bases between. The CDR3, as DNA: TGTGCCAGCAGTTTGTTCGGGCCAAGCAGCACAGATACGCAGTATTTT. Encoded protein: CASSLFGPSSTDTQYF.

This chain links TRBV5-5 with TRBJ1-5, with 8 bases that match TRBD1. The CDR3 consists of 14 residues. Germline CDR1 reads SGHKS; CDR2 reads YYEKEE (reference sequence). The V gene end was trimmed by 2 bases and the J gene end by 5 bases; junction bases not matched to a gene: 3. CDR3 nucleotide sequence: TGTGCCAGCAGCTTACTACAGGGGGATCAGCCCCAGCATTTT. As protein: CASSLLQGDQPQHF.

V gene TRBV2 combines with J gene TRBJ1-2; D perhaps matches TRBD1 (5 bases). The ends were cut back, 5 bases at V and 0 bases at J, with 16 bases in the middle. CDR1 and CDR2 from the germline V gene are SNHLY and FYNNEI. The CDR3 runs 16 residues. CDR3 residues: CASSPSGQGPNYGYTF. Here the CDR3 DNA reads TGTGCCAGCAGTCCCAGCGGGCAGGGTCCTAACTATGGCTACACCTTC.

This clonotype was seen a handful of times. The chain combines TRBV12-3 or TRBV12-4 with TRBJ2-1, with D possibly TRBD2 on 6 matching bases. V lost 7 bases and J 7 bases, leaving 11 bases between the germline ends. CDR3 size: 12 residues. The CDR3 sequence: CASKGGENEQFF. The CDR3 DNA follows: TGTGCCAGCAAGGGCGGGGAGAATGAGCAGTTCTTC.

This clonotype was seen many times. The chain uses TRBV6-5 and TRBJ2-3; D not certain. Germline V gene sequence: CDR1 MNHEY, CDR2 SVGAGI. Trimming pared 8 bases from V and 4 bases from J, leaving 16 bases between. The CDR3 contains 14 residues. As DNA, the CDR3 is TGTGCCAGCGGCGGCGCAACCTCGGCAGATACGCAGTATTTT. This sequence encodes CASGGATSADTQYF.

V usage is TRBV30 and J usage is TRBJ1-1; tentative D call: TRBD1 (5 bases). The CDR3 runs to 15 residues. V was shortened by 2 bases and J by 1 base, with 14 bases between the two germline ends. Germline assignment: CDR1 GTSNPN and CDR2 SVGIG (reference sequence). DNA for the CDR3: TGTGCCTGGAGTCCGGGAGGGACGGCGAACACTGAAGCTTTCTTT. Its translation is CAWSPGGTANTEAFF.

The rearrangement uses TRBV6-2 or TRBV6-3 and TRBJ2-5; 8 bases are shared with TRBD1. The CDR3 totals 15 residues. With 3 bases clipped from V and 5 bases from J, the junction kept 8 bases outside the gene matches. The germline V gene encodes CDR1 MNHEY and CDR2 SVGEGT. CDR3 nucleotide sequence: TGTGCCAGCAGTTATTCGGACAGGGTGTTTGAGACCCAGTACTTC. It encodes CASSYSDRVFETQYF.

This chain links TRBV7-9 with TRBJ1-5; the D is unclear. Trimming left V 5 bases short and J 6 bases short, with 8 bases between. Germline CDR1 is SEHNR and CDR2 is FQNEAQ (reference sequence). The CDR3 runs 12 residues. The CDR3 sequence is CASSRGAQPQHF. The CDR3 DNA reads TGTGCCAGCAGCCGAGGTGCTCAGCCCCAGCATTTT.

This clonotype appeared a few times. The chain links TRBV29-1 to TRBJ1-2; D not certain. Trimming shortened V by 6 bases and J by 4 bases, and 15 bases separated the two germline ends. This CDR3 has 13 amino acids. Per the germline V gene, CDR1 is SQVTM and CDR2 is ANQGSEA. This CDR3 is CSVIGPHLYGYTF. Here the CDR3 DNA reads TGCAGCGTAATCGGTCCCCACCTCTATGGCTACACCTTC.

In this sample, this clonotype turned up many times. The V gene is TRBV28, the J gene TRBJ2-7; no clear D. This CDR3 region has 14 residues. V was shortened by 3 bases and J by 3 bases, with 12 bases between the two germline ends. Germline V gene data show CDR1 as MDHEN and CDR2 as SYDVKM. The CDR3 nucleotides are TGTGCCAGCAGTTTGAGGTACTCCATCTACGAGCAGTACGTC. It codes for CASSLRYSIYEQYV.